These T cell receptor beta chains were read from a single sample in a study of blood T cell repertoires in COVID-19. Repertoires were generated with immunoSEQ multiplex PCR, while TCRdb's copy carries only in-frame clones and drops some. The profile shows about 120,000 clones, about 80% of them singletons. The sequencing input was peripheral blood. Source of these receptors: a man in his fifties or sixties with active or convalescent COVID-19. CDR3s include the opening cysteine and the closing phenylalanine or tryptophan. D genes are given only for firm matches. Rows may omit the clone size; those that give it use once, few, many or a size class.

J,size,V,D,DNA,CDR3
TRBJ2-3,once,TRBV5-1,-,TGCGCCAGCAGCTTATCGAGCGGAAGCACAGATACGCAGTATTTT,CASSLSSGSTDTQYF
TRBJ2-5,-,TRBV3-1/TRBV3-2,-,TGTGCCAGCAGTCTAGCGTATGGGAAAGAGACCCAGTACTTC,CASSLAYGKETQYF
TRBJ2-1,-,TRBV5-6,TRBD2,TGTGCCAGCAGCCTCCCGGGGGAAGGACTAGCGGGATTTGAGCAGTTCTTC,CASSLPGEGLAGFEQFF
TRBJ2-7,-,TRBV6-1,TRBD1,TGTGCCAGCAGTGCGATCCCGGGACAGGGGGCCTCCGAGCAGTACTTC,CASSAIPGQGASEQYF
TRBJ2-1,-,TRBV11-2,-,TGTGCCAGCAGCCCCCGGTATGAGCAGTTCTTC,CASSPRYEQFF
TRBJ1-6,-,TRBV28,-,TGTGCCAGCAGTTTATTAATCCAGGGCGATTCACCCCTCCACTTT,CASSLLIQGDSPLHF
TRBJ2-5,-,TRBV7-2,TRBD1,TGTGCCAGCAGCTCAGAGCCCGACAGGGGAGAGACCCAGTACTTC,CASSSEPDRGETQYF
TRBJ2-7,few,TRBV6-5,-,TGTGCCAGCAGGGACATTCCCTCCTACGAGCAGTACTTC,CASRDIPSYEQYF
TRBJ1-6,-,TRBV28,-,TGTGCCAGCAGTTTAGGGGGGACTTATTCACCCCTCCACTTT,CASSLGGTYSPLHF
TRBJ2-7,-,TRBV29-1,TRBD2,TGCAGCGGGACTAGCGGGAGTACTCCTTACGAGCAGTACTTC,CSGTSGSTPYEQYF
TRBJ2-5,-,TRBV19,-,TGTGCCAGTAGTAGGGGTGGAGGGAGTCTAGAAGAGACCCAGTACTTC,CASSRGGGSLEETQYF
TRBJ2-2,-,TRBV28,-,TGTGCCAGCAGTTATCTGCCAAGGGCCCGGGAGAACACCGGGGAGCTGTTTTTT,CASSYLPRARENTGELFF
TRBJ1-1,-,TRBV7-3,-,TGTGCCAGCAGCTTAGGTGGGAGTACTGAAGCTTTCTTT,CASSLGGSTEAFF
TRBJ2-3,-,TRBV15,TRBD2,TGTGCCACCAGAGGGGCGCCGGGACTAGAGTTAGATACGCAGTATTTT,CATRGAPGLELDTQYF
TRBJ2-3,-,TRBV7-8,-,TGTGCCAGCAGCTTACAGAGCACAGATACGCAGTATTTT,CASSLQSTDTQYF
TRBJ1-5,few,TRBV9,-,TGTGCCAGCAGCGCCTGGGGGGGGAATCAGCCCCAGCATTTT,CASSAWGGNQPQHF
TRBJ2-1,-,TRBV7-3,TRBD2,TGTGCCAGCAGCTTAACCGGCGGGAGACCCTACAATGAGCAGTTCTTC,CASSLTGGRPYNEQFF
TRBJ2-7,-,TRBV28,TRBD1,TGTGCCAGCAGTTTAGCAGGGGGCATGTCCTACGAGCAGTACTTC,CASSLAGGMSYEQYF
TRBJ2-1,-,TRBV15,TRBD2,TGTGCCACCAGCAGCACTCAGGGGTCGACCTTAGCGGGGGGATACAATGAGCAGTTCTTC,CATSSTQGSTLAGGYNEQFF
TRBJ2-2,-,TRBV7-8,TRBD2,TGTGCCAGCAGCTACCTTGCTGGGCTAGCGGCAAGGGCCGGGGAGCTGTTTTTT,CASSYLAGLAARAGELFF
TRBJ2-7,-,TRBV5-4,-,TGTGCCAGCAGCTTGGACGGGTACGAGCAGTACTTC,CASSLDGYEQYF
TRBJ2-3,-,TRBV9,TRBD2,TGTGCCAGCAGCGTAGATCCACAGAGGATTAGCGGGGACACAGATACGCAGTATTTT,CASSVDPQRISGDTDTQYF